The 32 T cell receptor beta chains below all came from one sample that was sequenced in a study of kidney transplant recipient with SARS-CoV-2 infection. TCRdb fed the reads into MiXCR, producing one record per CDR3 protein. The sample lists about 250,000 distinct CDR3 sequences; under 35% were seen once. The sample in question was a blood sample, obtained at baseline and between days 110 and 120 from a kidney transplant recipient. These receptors all come from a male patient aged 30 to 39 who had COVID-19 and was a kidney transplant recipient. Some T cells may be the graft donor's.

This clonotype has at least ten counts. The chain joins TRBV19 to TRBJ1-1; TRBD1 might be the D (5 bases). CDR1 LNHDA and CDR2 SQIVND come from the germline V gene (reference sequence). This CDR3 contains 14 residues. The germline V and J ends were trimmed by 1 base and 6 bases, with 12 bases remaining between them. This CDR3 reads CASSIVGGRAEAFF. The CDR3 DNA follows: TGTGCCAGTAGTATAGTCGGGGGGAGGGCTGAAGCTTTCTTT.

The chain combines TRBV19 with TRBJ2-3; D is perhaps TRBD2 (5 bases). Trimming shortened V by 7 bases and J by 1 base, and 18 bases separated the two germline ends. Germline lookup yields CDR1 LNHDA and CDR2 SQIVND (reference sequence). This CDR3 region has 16 residues. CDR3 sequence reads: CASMRSTRRRTDTQYF. CDR3 nucleotides: TGTGCCAGTATGCGGTCAACTAGGAGACGCACAGATACGCAGTATTTT.

A few counts support this clonotype. The chain combines TRBV12-3 or TRBV12-4 with TRBJ2-3; D gene ambiguous. CDR3 size: 15 residues. The V end was cut by 1 base, the J end by 6 bases, with 14 bases between. CDR3 sequence reads: CASSLEGDPQDTQYF. Here the CDR3 DNA reads TGTGCCAGCAGTTTAGAAGGCGACCCCCAGGATACGCAGTATTTT.

As for this clonotype: A much larger clonotype is one base distant, so this may be a read error. The CDR3 spells CASSLSGRGTGELLF. CDR3 nucleotides: TGTGCCAGCAGCTTAAGCGGGAGGGGGACCGGGGAGCTGCTTTTT. V and J are TRBV7-3 and TRBJ2-2, with 9 bases matching TRBD2. This CDR3 spans 15 amino acids. CDR1 is SGHTA, CDR2 FQGTGA, per germline.

As to this clonotype: A much larger clone sits a single nucleotide away, making a read error possible. This chain uses TRBV3-1 with TRBJ1-4, with D possibly TRBD1 on 6 matching bases. The CDR3 sequence is 14 residues long. The germline V gene encodes CDR1 LGHDT and CDR2 YNNKEL (reference sequence). The CDR3 coding sequence is TGTGCCAGCAGCCCGGACAGCTCTAATGAAAAACTGCTTTTT. It encodes CASSPDSSNEKLLF.

This clonotype showed up many times. The chain is built from TRBV4-3 and TRBJ2-1, with 8 nucleotides matching TRBD2. V shed 2 bases, J shed 0 bases, and the junction held 0 bases outside the gene matches. The length of the CDR3 is 15 residues. Germline CDR1 LGHNA, CDR2 YSLEER. Written as DNA, the CDR3 is TGCGCCAGCAGCCAACTAGCGGGCTCCTACAATGAGCAGTTCTTC. Translated, it gives CASSQLAGSYNEQFF.

The J gene is TRBJ1-3, the V gene TRBV19; no reliable D call. Germline V gene lookup returns CDR1 LNHDA and CDR2 SQIVND (reference sequence). V was trimmed by 7 bases and J by 6 bases, leaving 16 bases between them. The CDR3 extends over 14 amino acids. CDR3 sequence reads: CASKRNDGENTIYF. Here the CDR3 DNA reads TGTGCCAGTAAACGAAATGATGGTGAAAACACCATATATTTT.

As to this clonotype: Since a much larger clone is just one base distant, this may be a read error. This rearrangement joins TRBV25-1 to TRBJ1-2; no reliable D call. This CDR3 has 17 amino acids. Between the trimmed V and J ends, which lost 4 bases and 4 bases, there was a span of 22 bases. Germline V CDR1 and CDR2: MGHDK, SYGVNS. The CDR3 DNA reads TGTGCCAGCAGTGGTTTGTCAGAACTGGGAAGGACCTATGGCTACACCTTC. Translating gives CASSGLSELGRTYGYTF.

This clonotype showed up many times. The V and J genes are TRBV7-2 and TRBJ2-5; TRBD2 matches 7 bases. The V and J ends lost 4 bases and 5 bases, in that order; junction bases with no gene match: 13. The CDR3 is 16 residues long. CDR1 and CDR2 from the germline V gene are SGHTA and FQGNSA. The CDR3 spells CASSSHPGGLGETQYF. The CDR3 DNA sequence: TGTGCCAGCAGCTCCCACCCGGGGGGTTTAGGGGAGACCCAGTACTTC.

Turning to this clonotype: Since a much larger clone is just one base distant, this may be a read error. The gene calls are TRBV7-4 and TRBJ1-2, with D unresolved. Germline CDR1 and CDR2: SGHVT and SQSDAQ. The CDR3 spans 17 residues. CDR3 DNA sequence: TGTGCCAACAGCCGAACTGCTTCAGCTCGAAAGACCTATGGCTACACCTTC. This sequence encodes CANSRTASARKTYGYTF.

On this clonotype itself: This may stem from a read error, because a much larger clone lies one nucleotide away. V usage is TRBV5-6 and J usage is TRBJ1-1; TRBD1 aligns across 7 bases. From germline, CDR1 is SGHDT and CDR2 YYEEEE. Trimming removed 3 bases from V and 1 base from J; junction bases left unmatched: 9. This CDR3 is 16 amino acids long. This chain's CDR3 is CASSYKQGRGNTEAFF. Written as DNA, the CDR3 is TGTGCCAGCAGCTATAAACAGGGGAGAGGGAACACTGAAGCTTTCTTT.

This clonotype has a count of ten or more. The chain carries TRBV6-4 and TRBJ1-1; D is unclear. V was cut by 2 bases and J by 0 bases, with 4 bases left in between. CDR1 is MRHNA and CDR2 is SNTAGT in the germline V gene. The CDR3 runs 13 residues. The CDR3 DNA reads TGTGCCAGCAGTGACAACGTGAACACTGAAGCTTTCTTT. Protein sequence: CASSDNVNTEAFF.

As regards this clonotype: This may come from a read error, since a much larger clone is one base off. CDR3 sequence: CGTSMGITQSRANVLTF. For the CDR3, the DNA is TGTGGCACCAGTATGGGGATAACACAAAGTCGGGCCAACGTCCTGACTTTC. The rearrangement uses TRBV8-2 and TRBJ2-6. TRBV8-2 is a pseudogene. The CDR3 is 17 amino acids.

Here the CDR3 DNA reads TGTGCCAGCAATCGGCTAGCGGAACAAGAGACCCAGTACTTC. As protein: CASNRLAEQETQYF. The chain couples TRBV5-4 to TRBJ2-5; 7 bases fit TRBD2. Trimming removed 6 bases from V and 2 bases from J; junction bases left unmatched: 7. CDR1 SGHNT and CDR2 YYREEE come from the germline V gene (reference sequence). CDR3 length equals 14 residues.

This clonotype was seen at least ten times. The chain is built from TRBV19 and TRBJ1-2, with D perhaps TRBD1 (5 bases). Germline V gives CDR1 LNHDA, CDR2 SQIVND (reference sequence). The length of the CDR3 is 17 residues. Between the trimmed V and J ends, which lost 5 bases and 4 bases, there was a span of 23 bases. In DNA, the CDR3 is TGTGCCAGTAGTGCCTACTGGACAAATCGAAAGACCTATGGCTACACCTTC. Translating gives CASSAYWTNRKTYGYTF.

This clonotype was seen more than once but under ten times. The V gene is TRBV5-1, the J gene TRBJ1-1, with D perhaps TRBD1 (5 bases). Trimming left V 4 bases short and J 0 bases short, with 16 bases between. The CDR3 is 16 residues long. Germline assignment: CDR1 SGHRS and CDR2 YFSETQ. CDR3 sequence: CASSVAQGIMNTEAFF. Here the CDR3 DNA reads TGCGCCAGCAGCGTTGCTCAGGGAATCATGAACACTGAAGCTTTCTTT.

Notes on this clonotype: A clone one base away is much larger, so this may be a read error. The V gene is TRBV20-1, the J gene TRBJ1-6, with D possibly being TRBD1 (5 bases). Germline V gene data show CDR1 as DFQATT and CDR2 as SNEGSKA (reference sequence). The CDR3 covers 16 residues. The CDR3 region has the DNA TGCAATGCTAGGCCCCCAGGGACCCCCGTCAAATCACCCCTCCACTTT. Encoded protein: CNARPPGTPVKSPLHF.

As regards this clonotype: Just one base apart from a much larger clone, this may be a read error. The chain recombines TRBV8-2 with TRBJ2-4; no check of the table's D call, TRBD2, against the DNA was made. The J call may be incorrect, as the DNA end agrees better with TRBJ2-6. TRBV8-2 is annotated as a pseudogene. There are 17 residues in the CDR3. The CDR3 DNA is TGTGGCAAACATATGAGGATAACACAAAGTCGGGCCAGCGTCCTGACTTTC. Translating gives CGKHMRITQSRASVLTF.

Worth noting for this clonotype: Possible read error: a much larger clone is one base away. J is TRBJ1-2 and V is TRBV6-5; the D is unclear. This CDR3 region has 17 residues. Germline CDR1 reads MNHEY; CDR2 reads SVGAGI. Here the CDR3 reads CASSVEASMRKTYGYAF. DNA of the CDR3: TGTGCCAGCAGTGTGGAAGCCTCTATGCGAAAGACCTATGGCTACGCCTTC.

Regarding this clonotype: A much more abundant neighbour one base away suggests this may be a read error. This chain uses TRBV3-1 with TRBJ1-2; the D is unclear. This CDR3 region has 17 residues. Trimming cost V 5 bases and J 4 bases, with 23 bases left between them. The V gene's germline CDR1 is LGHDT and CDR2 YNNKEL (reference sequence). For the CDR3, the DNA is TGTGCCAGCAGCAACATCTTCACCTTTCGAAAGACCTATGGCTACACCTTC. This translates into CASSNIFTFRKTYGYTF.

Note on this clonotype: This may be a read error, as it is one base from a much larger clone. CDR3 coding DNA: TGTGCCAGCAGCGTAGAGTTTTCAGCTCGAAAGACCTATGGCTACACCTTC. This sequence encodes CASSVEFSARKTYGYTF. The V and J genes are TRBV7-4 and TRBJ1-2; D unclear. Germline V gives CDR1 SGHVT, CDR2 SQSDAQ. There are 17 residues in the CDR3. V dropped 5 bases and J dropped 4 bases, with 23 bases sitting between them. Looking up the rest from reference TRBV7-4 and TRBJ1-2 gives the full variable domain: GAGVSQSPRYKVAKRGRDVALRCDSISGHVTLYWYRQTLGQGSEVLTYSQSDAQRDKSGRPSGRFSAERPERSVSTLKIQRTEQGDSAVYLCASSVEFSARKTYGYTFGSGTRLTVV.

About this clonotype: A much more abundant neighbour one base away suggests this may be a read error. The chain recombines TRBV11-2 with TRBJ1-5, with 7 bases matching TRBD1. CDR1 and CDR2 from the germline V gene are SGHAT and FQNNGV. With V trimmed by 7 bases and J by 7 bases, 10 bases remained unmatched. The CDR3 spans 14 residues. The CDR3 coding sequence is TGTGCCAGCATTCTAGGACAGGCAGGGCAGCCCCAGCATTTT. This sequence encodes CASILGQAGQPQHF.

A word on this clonotype: This may arise from a read error, as a much more abundant clone is one base away. The CDR3 DNA is TGTGCCAGCAGTGAAGGTGGAGGGGAGGACACCGGGGAGCTGTTTTTT. Its protein is CASSEGGGEDTGELFF. The chain is built from TRBV2 and TRBJ2-2; D possibly corresponds to TRBD2 (6 bases). The length of the CDR3 is 16 residues. The germline CDR1 and CDR2 sequences are SNHLY and FYNNEI. Trimming removed 1 base from V and 3 bases from J, with 12 bases in between.

This clonotype was seen many times. The chain carries TRBV6-8 and TRBJ2-7, with 7 bases matching TRBD2. The V gene end was trimmed by 6 bases and the J gene end by 2 bases; junction bases not matched to a gene: 10. Per the germline V gene, CDR1 is MNHGY and CDR2 is SAAAGT. The CDR3 is 15 residues long. CDR3 protein: CASRKDRDYAYEQYF. CDR3 bases: TGTGCCAGCAGAAAAGACCGGGACTACGCCTACGAGCAGTACTTC.

This clonotype occurred many times. This chain connects TRBV5-6 to TRBJ1-1; weak D call: TRBD1 (5 bases). The CDR3 runs 12 residues. Germline CDR1 is SGHDT and CDR2 is YYEEEE. Trimming shortened V by 4 bases and J by 12 bases, and 16 bases separated the two germline ends. In DNA form, the CDR3 reads TGTGCCAGCAGCCTCAAGGGGTGGATGACTTTCTTT. Its translation is CASSLKGWMTFF.

The sample holds many counts of this clonotype. The chain has TRBV2 and TRBJ1-1, with 9 bases identical to TRBD1. This CDR3 has 14 amino acids. Germline V gene data show CDR1 as SNHLY and CDR2 as FYNNEI. V shed 4 bases, J shed 7 bases, and the junction held 7 bases outside the gene matches. The chain's CDR3 is CASSGTGVINEAFF. For the CDR3, the DNA is TGTGCCAGCAGTGGGACAGGGGTTATTAATGAAGCTTTCTTT.

Remarks on this clonotype: A read error may be the cause here, since a much bigger clone is one base away. V usage is TRBV5-5 and J usage is TRBJ1-5; a possible D gene is TRBD1 (5 bases). CDR3 length: 13 amino acids. Germline V gene sequence: CDR1 SGHKS, CDR2 YYEKEE (reference sequence). CDR3 coding DNA: TGTGTCAGCAGCTTGTGGGGGGACCAGCCCCAGCATTTT. It specifies CVSSLWGDQPQHF.

This clonotype was detected only a few times. The chain links TRBV3-1 to TRBJ2-2; D is uncertain. V lost 5 bases to trimming and J lost 5 bases, with 24 bases between them. This CDR3 is 18 amino acids long. Germline CDR1 is LGHDT and CDR2 is YNNKEL (reference sequence). CDR3 protein: CASSCRTPISGLTGELFF. The CDR3 nucleotides are TGTGCCAGCAGCTGCCGCACTCCCATTTCAGGCTTGACCGGGGAGCTGTTTTTT.

This clonotype was picked up many times. The rearrangement links TRBV10-2 to TRBJ1-2; D not resolved. V was trimmed by 5 bases and J by 4 bases, leaving 23 bases between them. Germline CDR1 and CDR2: WSHSY and SAAADI. The CDR3 contains 17 residues. The CDR3 reads CASSCHYTSRKTYGYTF. CDR3 nucleotide sequence: TGCGCCAGCAGTTGCCATTACACTTCTAGAAAGACCTATGGCTACACCTTC.

The V call is TRBV12-5, the J call TRBJ1-2; possibly TRBD1 for D (5 bases). Trimming cost V 5 bases and J 4 bases, with 23 bases left between them. CDR3 size: 17 residues. Germline CDR1 and CDR2: LGHNT and FRNRAP. In nucleotides, the CDR3 is TGTGCTAGTGGTAAGTTGGCTTTGCAGGGAAAGACCTATGGCTACACCTTC. Amino acid sequence: CASGKLALQGKTYGYTF.

Concerning this clonotype itself: This may be a read error, as it is one base from a much larger clone. The chain carries TRBV19 and TRBJ2-1; TRBD1 matches at 8 bases. This CDR3 comprises 14 residues. Germline V lookup: CDR1 LNHDA, CDR2 SQIVND (reference sequence). CDR3: CASMGSAGGYDQFF. The CDR3 coding sequence is TGTGCCAGTATGGGGTCGGCAGGGGGCTATGACCAGTTCTTC. The full variable domain, rest sourced from reference TRBV19 and TRBJ2-1, is DGGITQSPKYLFRKEGQNVTLSCEQNLNHDAMYWYRQDPGQGLRLIYYSQIVNDFQKGDIAEGYSVSREKKESFPLTVTSAQKNPTAFYLCASMGSAGGYDQFFGPGTRLTVL.

This clonotype was counted only a few times. A much more abundant neighbour one base away suggests this may be a read error. The chain recombines TRBV4-1 with TRBJ1-1; unclear D gene. CDR1 and CDR2 from the germline V gene are MGHRA and YSYEKL. The CDR3 contains 13 residues. CDR3 region: CAGSQGSDTEAFF. The CDR3, as DNA: TGCGCCGGCAGCCAAGGGAGCGACACTGAAGCTTTCTTT.